This section outlines one TCR beta chain sequence together with its context. This record belongs to a study of CD8 T cells in Susac syndrome. The V and J ends lost 0 bases and 10 bases, in that order; junction bases with no gene match: 9. Germline CDR1 reads SGHDN; CDR2 reads FVKESK. This CDR3 region has 15 residues. In the multiple sclerosis control group, patients were treatment-naive and had stable or active relapsing-remitting disease. While CD8+ and CD4+ T cells were isolated negatively, TEMRA cells were enriched by FACS. After extraction with the RNeasy kit, roughly 0.5 to 1 ug of the RNA was reverse transcribed using random hexamers. TCRdb passed the immunoSEQ multiplex PCR reads through MiXCR, listing each CDR3 protein once. The sample lists hundreds of thousands of distinct CDR3 sequences, approximately 95% seen once, with about 0.088% in the top ten.

This sequence was found in a human donor with multiple sclerosis. The specimen sequenced was CD4+ T cells from PBMCs. The chain uses TRBV14 and TRBJ1-1; 9 nucleotides agree with TRBD1. The chain's CDR3 is CASSQDLGQGRVAFF. CDR3 in DNA: TGTGCCAGCAGCCAAGATCTGGGACAGGGCAGGGTAGCTTTCTTT.